This TCR beta chain was profiled in a study of OX40 agonist ivuxolimab in advanced cancers. The CDR3 consists of 13 residues. J was trimmed by 5 bases and V by 4 bases; bases with no gene match: 3. Germline V gene data show CDR1 as MNHNY and CDR2 as SVGAGI (reference sequence). Method: immunoSEQ multiplex PCR; TCRdb's copy keeps in-frame clones and lacks some. The sample has about 18,000 clones, more than 75% seen once; the top ten hold roughly 14%. Sequencing used CD4+ or CD8+ T cells sorted from blood, obtained in a trial of the OX40 agonist ivuxolimab. This clonotype was obtained from an adult with an advanced solid tumor such as melanoma, head and neck, liver or kidney cancer. The chain uses TRBV6-6 and TRBJ2-7, with 9 bases identical to TRBD1. CDR3 DNA: TGTGCCAGCAGTTTAACAGGGGGCCACGAGCAGTACTTC. Protein product: CASSLTGGHEQYF.